Sequencing of this T cell receptor (beta chain) was carried out in a study of blood T cell repertoires in COVID-19. Study-level background: Sites in the United States, Italy and Spain provided acute and convalescent COVID-19 samples. The analysed material was cDNA or gDNA that came from T cells, B-cell-depleted T cells, or PBMCs.

As handled by the study authors: Researchers report that nucleated cell counts were estimated from reference gene primer amplification. The assay was immunoSEQ multiplex PCR, and TCRdb's table has in-frame clones only and misses some. Clone size and the V and J calls come from that table; the DNA yielded D and trimming. The sample records approximately 160,000 clones, around 82% being singletons. The CDR3 spans 16 residues. Trimming cost V 1 base and J 2 bases, with 12 bases left between them. From germline, CDR1 is LNHNV and CDR2 YYDKDF (reference sequence). Sequenced: peripheral blood. The chain couples TRBV15 to TRBJ1-5; D uncertain. The sequence was obtained from a young man with active or convalescent COVID-19. The CDR3: CATSRVPNRGNQPQHF. CDR3 sequence (DNA): TGTGCCACCAGCAGAGTCCCTAACCGGGGCAATCAGCCCCAGCATTTT. Looking up the rest from reference TRBV15 and TRBJ1-5 gives the full variable domain: DAMVIQNPRYQVTQFGKPVTLSCSQTLNHNVMYWYQQKSSQAPKLLFHYYDKDFNNEADTPDNFQSRRPNTSFCFLDIRSPGLGDTAMYLCATSRVPNRGNQPQHFGDGTRLSIL.